Shown below are 24 T cell receptor beta chains from a single sample sequenced in a study of regulatory T cells in long-lasting Graves disease. Specified time point: persistent/refractory GD, antithyroid drugs over 5 years with positive TRAb. Construction of the TCR library relied on RNA isolated from PBMCs. iRepertoire HTBI primers and Arm-PCR of CDR3 regions built TCR beta libraries. TCRdb re-derived calls from the multiplex PCR reads in MiXCR, one entry per CDR3 protein. The sample yields 400,000 to 500,000 distinct CDR3 sequences, around 20% seen once. This specimen was peripheral blood mononuclear cells (PBMCs), taken when the disease was refractory, from a patient treated with antithyroid drugs. These receptor sequences come from a female donor with Graves disease.

There are a few counts of this clonotype. The chain employs TRBV20-1 and TRBJ1-5; D is unresolved. The CDR3 is 12 amino acids. CDR1 and CDR2 (germline): DFQATT, SNEGSKA (reference sequence). Trimming cost V 7 bases and J 1 base, with 8 bases left between them. The CDR3 loop is CSVPRSNQPQHF. CDR3 coding DNA: TGCAGTGTCCCCAGAAGCAATCAGCCCCAGCATTTT.

In its sample, this clonotype was seen a few times. This chain joins TRBV7-2 and TRBJ2-4, with TRBD2 identical over 12 bases. V shed 3 bases and J 2 bases; nucleotides not matched to a gene: 11. CDR1 and CDR2 from the germline V gene are SGHTA and FQGNSA. This CDR3 region has 19 residues. CDR3 sequence reads: CASSLYPGLAGVTKNIQYF. The CDR3 bases are TGTGCCAGCAGCTTGTATCCGGGACTAGCGGGTGTGACCAAAAACATTCAGTACTTC. Variable domain in full (rest from reference TRBV7-2 and TRBJ2-4): GAGVSQSPSNKVTEKGKDVELRCDPISGHTALYWYRQSLGQGLEFLIYFQGNSAPDKSGLPSDRFSAERTGGSVSTLTIQRTQQEDSAVYLCASSLYPGLAGVTKNIQYFGAGTRLSVL.

Ten or more counts support this clonotype. The CDR3 here is CASSPTGGGQETQYF. As DNA, the CDR3 is TGTGCCAGCAGTCCTACAGGAGGAGGACAAGAGACCCAGTACTTC. This sequence joins TRBV11-2 and TRBJ2-5; D is possibly TRBD1 or TRBD2 (5 bases each). V shed 6 bases and J shed 2 bases, with 16 bases lying between them. The V gene's germline CDR1 is SGHAT and CDR2 FQNNGV. The CDR3 is 15 residues long.

This clonotype was detected ten times or more. The chain links TRBV29-1 to TRBJ1-2; weak D call: TRBD1 (5 bases). The CDR3 extends over 11 amino acids. The germline gives CDR1 SQVTM, CDR2 ANQGSEA. V shed 8 bases and J shed 5 bases, with 12 bases lying between them. The CDR3 region is CSPGTLYGYTF. In DNA, the CDR3 is TGCAGCCCGGGGACCCTATATGGCTACACCTTC.

This chain links TRBV7-2 with TRBJ1-3; a possible D gene is TRBD1 (6 bases). V was shortened by 3 bases and J by 4 bases, with 10 bases between the two germline ends. This CDR3 is built from 14 residues. Germline loops: CDR1 SGHTA, CDR2 FQGNSA. CDR3 loop: CASSFSGAGNTIYF. CDR3 DNA: TGTGCCAGCAGCTTTTCAGGGGCCGGAAACACCATATATTTT.

Remarks on this clonotype: A much larger clone differs from this one at a single base, so this may be a read error. The J gene is TRBJ2-3, the V gene TRBV7-2; TRBD2 matches 7 bases. Gene TRBJ2-5 matches the end of the DNA better, so the J call may be wrong. The CDR3 loop spans 11 amino acids. The V gene's germline CDR1 is SGHTA and CDR2 FQGNSA. The CDR3 DNA reads as TGTGCCAGCATCCTCGCGGGGGCCCAGTACTTC. It yields the protein CASILAGAQYF.

The rearrangement joins TRBV11-2 to TRBJ1-2; the D gene is possibly TRBD1 (5 bases). The CDR3 consists of 14 residues. CDR1 is SGHAT, CDR2 FQNNGV, per germline. V was cut by 0 bases and J by 4 bases, with 9 bases left in between. CDR3 sequence reads: CASSLDGAGYGYTF. CDR3 nucleotide sequence: TGTGCCAGCAGCTTAGATGGGGCGGGCTATGGCTACACCTTC.

This clonotype occurred a few times. The chain is built from TRBV7-9 and TRBJ2-2, with 10 bases aligning to TRBD1. V lost 5 bases to trimming and J lost 4 bases; unmatched junction nucleotides: 10. The length of the CDR3 is 17 residues. Germline V CDR1 and CDR2: SEHNR, FQNEAQ (reference sequence). CDR3 sequence reads: CASSVPRDRGSTGELFF. CDR3 DNA: TGTGCCAGCAGCGTGCCCCGGGACAGGGGAAGCACCGGGGAGCTGTTTTTT.

The CDR3 reads CATSEGYGYTF. In DNA form, the CDR3 reads TGTGCCACCAGTGAGGGCTATGGCTACACCTTC. V gene TRBV15 combines with J gene TRBJ1-2; D call uncertain. Germline V gene lookup returns CDR1 LNHNV and CDR2 YYDKDF (reference sequence). V was shortened by 6 bases and J by 4 bases, with 6 bases between the two germline ends. This CDR3 comprises 11 residues.

CDR3 residues: CASSLVLAGAIYNEQFF. Written as DNA, the CDR3 is TGTGCCAGCAGCTTAGTCCTAGCGGGCGCCATCTACAATGAGCAGTTCTTC. The chain links TRBV11-2 to TRBJ2-1, with 8 bases identical to TRBD2. Unmatched junction bases numbered 8, after V lost 1 base and J lost 3 bases. The CDR3 has 17 residues. Germline lookup yields CDR1 SGHAT and CDR2 FQNNGV.

This clonotype was found a few times. The CDR3 DNA sequence: TGTGCCAGCAACCCTAGCGCCAGGTTGCAAGAGACCCAGTACTTC. It is translated as CASNPSARLQETQYF. This chain uses TRBV7-8 with TRBJ2-5; D is perhaps TRBD2 (6 bases). This CDR3 has 15 amino acids. The germline V and J ends were trimmed by 7 bases and 2 bases, with 17 bases remaining between them. Per the germline V gene, CDR1 is SGHVS and CDR2 is FQNEAQ. Supplemented by reference TRBV7-8 and TRBJ2-5, the full variable domain reads GAGVSQSPRYKVAKRGQDVALRCDPISGHVSLFWYQQALGQGPEFLTYFQNEAQLDKSGLPSDRFFAERPEGSVSTLKIQRTQQEDSAVYLCASNPSARLQETQYFGPGTRLLVL.

This chain connects TRBV20-1 to TRBJ2-7, with TRBD1 matching over 7 bases. With V trimmed by 5 bases and J by 0 bases, 4 bases remained unmatched. Germline V lookup: CDR1 DFQATT, CDR2 SNEGSKA (reference sequence). The CDR3 loop spans 13 amino acids. The CDR3 DNA follows: TGCAGTGCTCCCGGACAGGACTCCTACGAGCAGTACTTC. It yields the protein CSAPGQDSYEQYF.

This clonotype occurred many times. The chain joins TRBV20-1 to TRBJ1-2; D is unresolved. With 6 bases removed from V and 7 bases from J, the gap between germline ends came to 21 bases. The CDR3 consists of 14 residues. CDR1 and CDR2 (germline): DFQATT, SNEGSKA (reference sequence). The CDR3 region has the DNA TGCAGTGCAAAGGAGACCGGGCACTTAAGTGGCTACACCTTC. Encoded protein: CSAKETGHLSGYTF.

This clonotype has just a few counts. The junction shows a germline mismatch at one end, possibly a read error. V usage is TRBV6-1 and J usage is TRBJ2-7, with 13 bases lining up with TRBD2. Germline lookup yields CDR1 MNHNS and CDR2 SASEGT. The CDR3 covers 17 residues. The CDR3 protein is CAGRTGLAGERPYEQYF. As DNA, the CDR3 is TGTGCCGGCAGGACAGGACTAGCGGGAGAGCGCCCCTACGAGCAGTACTTC.

This clonotype was seen many times. The V and J genes are TRBV2 and TRBJ1-4; D is perhaps TRBD1 (5 bases). CDR1 and CDR2 from the germline V gene are SNHLY and FYNNEI. The CDR3 has 12 amino acids. The V end was cut by 8 bases, the J end by 7 bases, with 11 bases between. CDR3 sequence (DNA): TGTGCCAGCGGACTGGGACGTGAAAAACTGTTTTTT. This encodes CASGLGREKLFF.

The gene calls are TRBV28 and TRBJ1-5, with D hard to call. V was clipped by 9 bases and J by 1 base, with 13 bases between them. Germline lookup yields CDR1 MDHEN and CDR2 SYDVKM. CDR3 length: 14 amino acids. The CDR3 region is CASSSLGSNQPQHF. Written as DNA, the CDR3 is TGTGCCAGTTCCTCCTTGGGGAGCAATCAGCCCCAGCATTTT. The full variable domain, in which reference TRBV28 and TRBJ1-5 provide the parts outside the CDR3, is DVKVTQSSRYLVKRTGEKVFLECVQDMDHENMFWYRQDPGLGLRLIYFSYDVKMKEKGDIPEGYSVSREKKERFSLILESASTNQTSMYLCASSSLGSNQPQHFGDGTRLSIL.

Ten or more counts support this clonotype. The chain has TRBV11-2 and TRBJ2-5, with 10 bases aligning to TRBD1. Per germline, CDR1 SGHAT and CDR2 FQNNGV. The CDR3 has 15 amino acids. V shed 3 bases and J 4 bases; nucleotides not matched to a gene: 5. In DNA, the CDR3 is TGTGCCAGCAGCTTCACTGACAGGGGGCTAGAGACCCAGTACTTC. As protein: CASSFTDRGLETQYF.

The chain has TRBV6-9 and TRBJ2-7; D gene ambiguous. V shed 3 bases and J shed 3 bases, with 12 bases lying between them. The CDR3 consists of 14 residues. Germline values: CDR1 MNHGY, CDR2 SVAAGI. In DNA, the CDR3 is TGTGCCAGCAGTTACAGAGGTTCGTACTACGAGCAGTACTTC. Translating gives CASSYRGSYYEQYF.

A note on this clonotype: At one boundary the junction diverges from the germline segment, which might be a read error. This chain uses TRBV7-7 with TRBJ2-5; D ambiguous. Looked up from germline, CDR1 is SSHAT and CDR2 is FNYEAQ (reference sequence). The CDR3 extends over 14 amino acids. The CDR3 is CASSLRVDQETQYF. The CDR3 nucleotides read TGTGCTAGCAGCTTACGGGTAGACCAAGAGACCCAGTACTTC.

This clonotype came up many times. The chain carries TRBV27 and TRBJ1-5; D ambiguous. The CDR3 is made up of 15 amino acids. Germline assignment: CDR1 MNHEY and CDR2 SMNVEV (reference sequence). V was clipped by 2 bases and J by 1 base, with 9 bases between them. The CDR3 nucleotides are TGTGCCAGCAGTTTACTAGGTACAAGCAATCAGCCCCAGCATTTT. Translated, it gives CASSLLGTSNQPQHF.

This clonotype was seen only a few times. The chain uses TRBV29-1 and TRBJ2-3, with 7 bases aligning to TRBD2. The V gene's germline CDR1 is SQVTM and CDR2 ANQGSEA. Germline trimming cut 4 bases from V and 4 bases from J; bases unmatched to any gene: 8. The CDR3 sequence is 14 residues long. The CDR3 protein is CSVVVGGPPDTQYF. Here the CDR3 DNA reads TGCAGCGTTGTGGTGGGAGGGCCTCCAGATACGCAGTATTTT.

This clonotype was seen a few times. This chain uses TRBV7-9 with TRBJ1-2; D is possibly TRBD1 (6 bases). Germline V gene lookup returns CDR1 SEHNR and CDR2 FQNEAQ (reference sequence). This CDR3 is built from 13 residues. V was shortened by 5 bases and J by 6 bases, with 13 bases between the two germline ends. The CDR3, as DNA: TGTGCCAGCAGCGTCAGGGGCGAAGATGGCTACACCTTC. Translation: CASSVRGEDGYTF.

The chain recombines TRBV28 with TRBJ2-1; weak D call: TRBD1 (6 bases). V was pared by 3 bases and J by 3 bases, with 15 bases between. Germline CDR1 reads MDHEN; CDR2 reads SYDVKM. This CDR3 spans 16 amino acids. CDR3 region: CASSFQGGNIYNEQFF. The CDR3 DNA sequence: TGTGCCAGCAGTTTCCAAGGGGGAAATATCTACAATGAGCAGTTCTTC.

This clonotype was found many times. At one end the junction does not follow the germline gene, possibly because of a read error. The chain has TRBV5-1 and TRBJ1-1; maybe TRBD1 (5 bases). CDR1 is SGHRS and CDR2 is YFSETQ in the germline V gene. CDR3 length: 15 residues. The chain's CDR3 is CASSLAPGGNTEAFF. The CDR3 DNA reads TGTGCCAGCAGTTTGGCCCCGGGGGGGAACACTGAAGCTTTCTTT.